The present entry profiles one T cell receptor beta chain with its context. It lacks a known antigen. Base-call qualities are not available, and no considerably larger clone is one nucleotide away. The identical CDR3 is also encoded by other nucleotide sequences in the sample. Donors were healthy HIV-negative adults with no recently reported acute infections or vaccinations. Only Caucasian adults living in Nashville, Tennessee, USA were represented among the donors. Magnetic negative selection was used to enrich CD4+ T cells, after which naive cells were positively selected on CD45RA and the negative fraction became the memory subset. After blood collection by leukapheresis, PBMCs were isolated using Ficoll-Histopaque density gradient centrifugation and then cryopreserved in the vapor phase of liquid nitrogen. Purity and quantity of every magnetically sorted T cell population were checked by analytical flow cytometry. From each sorted fraction, genomic DNA was isolated and quantified by UV absorbance on a Nanodrop 2000c.

The sample comes from a study of shared clonotypes between healthy human individuals (dated by TCRdb to the early 2020s). Context from the whole study: The cohort included a few men and a couple of women between 18 and 49 years of age. Blood TCR repertoires of about five healthy adults were deeply sequenced to estimate repertoire size and the extent of clonotype sharing between individuals. Each donor's leukapheresis produced roughly between roughly 0.94 and 9.5 billion PBMCs. For each donor, three plates each were used for CD4 naive and CD4 memory, two plates were used for CD8 naive, and one plate was used for CD8 memory. To increase sequencing depth and limit assay-specific biases, TCR repertoire library preparation and sequencing were carried out by different laboratories using diverse techniques.

Results and caveats for the whole study, not just this receptor: Larger estimated clonotype richness was generally found for naive subsets than for memory subsets. Compared with non-shared clonotypes, clonotypes shared by all four sorted-subset donors had higher generation probabilities. Approximately 5% of naive CD4, 3% to 4% of naive CD8, about 2.5% of memory CD4, and 0.35% to 0.4% of memory CD8 clonotypes were shared across several donors. Sampling was limited to blood, and TCR repertoires in tissue likely differ from TCR repertoires in blood. Pairwise subsampling indicated that sequencing depth was expected to affect the degree of clonotype sharing among donors. Rarefaction of sorted-subset datasets indicated incomplete sequencing despite the large sequencing depth. The small number of donors limited the genetic and exposure-history diversity represented.

Using the deep immunoSEQ assay, TCR CDR3 regions were amplified from genomic DNA by multiplex PCR. Extracted genomic DNA from each cell subset was spread evenly across all wells of several immunoSEQ 96-well plates, with each plate serving as a replicate. Each replicate PCR for sorted subsets received roughly 200 ng genomic DNA, equal to about 29,000 T cell genomes. The purified libraries were quantified using a Qubit 3.0 fluorometer, sized with a Bioanalyzer 2100, and then quantified again using the KAPA Library Quantification kit. A separate single-read 150-cycle Illumina NextSeq 550 flow cell was used to sequence each immunoSEQ 96-well plate. Turning to the authors' computational methods: The immunoSEQ output contained only junctional sequences without quality scores, so filtering could not match that applied to full-length reads. To assign V/J genes and CDR3, sequences were annotated using PyIR, a Python wrapper for IgBLAST v1.9, with IMGT germline references. Reads were removed for weak V/J assignments (E-value above 1e-6), missing CDR3, stop codons, out-of-frame junctions, or ambiguous translated residues. V3J clonotypes were defined as sequences sharing the same inferred V gene, J gene, and CDR3 amino acid sequence. The percentage overlap between two repertoires was calculated by dividing the number of shared unique clonotypes by the size of the smaller repertoire. Richness of each repertoire was evaluated using RTK rarefaction, the Chao1 estimator, and Recon v2.1 estimates of unobserved clonotypes. Generation probabilities were computed with OLGA for all TCRbeta clonotypes obtained by the gDNA method from a few donors. Entries here come from immuneACCESS through TCRdb and include only in-frame sequences with V and J called. Some clones fail to appear in such tables; in the studies checked, an unresolved V gene covers under half of the shortfall, and the cause of the remainder is unknown. V, J and clone size are taken as reported in that table, and D and trimming were inferred from the DNA itself. The sample table holds about a million clones, of which approximately 75% were seen once. Roughly 0.82% of the sample rests with the top ten.

Sequencing was performed on memory CD4+ T cells from PBMCs. The sample's cell subset or site label, decoded: CD45RA-negative fraction. The receptor was isolated from a man aged 18 to 35 in good health. Some clones in this sample may be carry-over from other donors' samples.

DNA sequence: TGTGCCAGCAGCTTAGGGCAGGGTAATCAGCCCCAGCATTTT. It translates to CASSLGQGNQPQHF. This chain is built from TRBV7-2 and TRBJ1-5; TRBD1 is perhaps the D gene, given 5 matching bases. CDR1 is given as SGHTA and CDR2 as FQGNSA, both from the germline V gene. Relative to germline, V is 1 base shorter and J is 4 bases shorter, with 8 bases between their ends. Its CDR3 holds 14 amino acids, cysteine through phenylalanine. The kept DNA is CDR3 alone, 42 bases in frame from the first base.